The rows below give T cell receptor beta chains drawn from one sample of a study of T cell responses to AZD1222 COVID-19 vaccine. Assay: immunoSEQ multiplex PCR; the TCRdb copy retains only in-frame clones and omits some. The table records 100,000 or so clones, 89% of them present only once. The sample consisted of peripheral blood, taken 28 days after the second AZD1222 dose. Every receptor here comes from an adult who received the AZD1222 COVID-19 vaccine. CDR3s include the opening cysteine and the closing phenylalanine or tryptophan. D genes are given only for firm matches. Expanded clones are given a class, and other clones once, few, many or no size at all.

TRBV5-5	TRBJ2-7	TRBD1	few	TGTGCCAGCAGCCCCCTGGACAGGGTTGGCTACGAGCAGTACTTC	CASSPLDRVGYEQYF
TRBV7-9	TRBJ1-1	.	.	TGTGCCAGCAGCCCTTCGGTCCGACAGCTGGGGACTGAAGCTTTCTTT	CASSPSVRQLGTEAFF
TRBV24-1	TRBJ2-3	.	.	TGTGCCGCCACGGGCACCAACACAGATACGCAGTATTTT	CAATGTNTDTQYF
TRBV3-1/TRBV3-2	TRBJ2-7	.	.	TGTGCGACCGGACAAGCGTCGGGCTACGAGCAGTACTTC	CATGQASGYEQYF
TRBV7-2	TRBJ2-7	.	once	TGTGCCAGCAGCTTTTACGGGGCCAACGAGCAGTACTTC	CASSFYGANEQYF
TRBV7-9	TRBJ1-3	TRBD1	.	TGTGCCAGCAGCCACCAGGACAGGGCTGGAAACACCATATATTTT	CASSHQDRAGNTIYF
TRBV2	TRBJ1-4	.	.	TGTGCCAGCAGCTGGGGGAGGGAGGGTGAAAAACTGTTTTTT	CASSWGREGEKLFF
TRBV27	TRBJ2-7	TRBD1	.	TGTGCCAGCAGTGTCACCGAGAGGACAGGGGGCGTTGAGCAGTACTTC	CASSVTERTGGVEQYF
TRBV20-1	TRBJ2-7	.	.	TGCAGTGCCCTTAGTTTGTACGAGCAGTACTTC	CSALSLYEQYF
TRBV21-1	TRBJ2-7	.	.	TGTGCCAGCAGTCTCCCCCCCGAAGGGCAGTACTTC	CASSLPPEGQYF
TRBV5-4	TRBJ2-1	TRBD2	.	TGTGCCAGCAGCTTGGGGGGACTAGCGGACAATGAGCAGTTCTTC	CASSLGGLADNEQFF
TRBV7-3	TRBJ2-1	.	.	TGTGCCAGCAGCTTAACGGGCGGCGGCTACAATGAGCAGTTCTTC	CASSLTGGGYNEQFF
TRBV28	TRBJ2-5	TRBD1	.	TGTGCCAGCAGGCGACAGGGGGGAGGAGAGACCCAGTACTTC	CASRRQGGGETQYF
TRBV15	TRBJ2-7	TRBD1	.	TGTGCCACCAGCAGAGGGGGACAGGGGTCCCTTTACGAGCAGTACTTC	CATSRGGQGSLYEQYF
TRBV9	TRBJ1-2	TRBD1	.	TGTGCCAGCAGCCCAATACAGGGGGCGCAATCGAATGGCTACACCTTC	CASSPIQGAQSNGYTF
TRBV6-6	TRBJ1-2	.	few	TGTGCCAGCAGTTACCGGGGGGATGGCTACACCTTC	CASSYRGDGYTF
TRBV28	TRBJ1-5	.	.	TGTGCCAGCAGTTTCGGTTTCCTCGAGGATCAGCCCCAGCATTTT	CASSFGFLEDQPQHF
TRBV6-5	TRBJ1-1	.	.	TGTGCCAGCAGTTACTCACCGCAGGACATGAACACTGAAGCTTTCTTT	CASSYSPQDMNTEAFF
TRBV7-2	TRBJ2-7	.	.	TGTGCCAGCAGCTTAAAGGCCTCGCCGAGCTACGAGCAGTACTTC	CASSLKASPSYEQYF
TRBV5-1	TRBJ2-7	.	.	TGCGCCAGCAGCATGACCGGGACAACTGAAAACGAGCAGTACTTC	CASSMTGTTENEQYF
TRBV5-5	TRBJ2-1	.	.	TGTGCCAGCAGCTCCCTTCTCGGGAATGAGCAGTTCTTC	CASSSLLGNEQFF
TRBV6-5	TRBJ2-3	.	.	TGTGCCAGCACCGAGGCGCGGGGGCCCCTAGATACGCAGTATTTT	CASTEARGPLDTQYF
TRBV19	TRBJ2-4	.	.	TGTGCCAGTAGTATAGGACGGGCTAATCATTGGGCCAAAAACATTCAGTACTTC	CASSIGRANHWAKNIQYF
TRBV11-2	TRBJ1-1	.	once	TGTGCCAGCAGCGCCCAGCAGACGAACACTGAAGCTTTCTTT	CASSAQQTNTEAFF
TRBV28	TRBJ1-5	.	.	TGTGCCAGCCGGGACTCTAATCAGCCCCAGCATTTT	CASRDSNQPQHF
TRBV27	TRBJ1-2	.	.	TGTGCCAGCAGTCCCGATAGGACAGCCTATGGCTACACCTTC	CASSPDRTAYGYTF
TRBV19	TRBJ2-7	.	few	TGTGCCAGTAGTACCGGTTGGATCCCACACTTC	CASSTGWIPHF
TRBV3-1/TRBV3-2	TRBJ1-2	TRBD1	.	TGTGCCAGCAGTAATTCAGGGGGCTATGGCTACACCTTC	CASSNSGGYGYTF
TRBV15	TRBJ2-7	TRBD1	.	TGTGCCACCAGCAGAGCCAGGGGGTCCTACGAGCAGTACTTC	CATSRARGSYEQYF